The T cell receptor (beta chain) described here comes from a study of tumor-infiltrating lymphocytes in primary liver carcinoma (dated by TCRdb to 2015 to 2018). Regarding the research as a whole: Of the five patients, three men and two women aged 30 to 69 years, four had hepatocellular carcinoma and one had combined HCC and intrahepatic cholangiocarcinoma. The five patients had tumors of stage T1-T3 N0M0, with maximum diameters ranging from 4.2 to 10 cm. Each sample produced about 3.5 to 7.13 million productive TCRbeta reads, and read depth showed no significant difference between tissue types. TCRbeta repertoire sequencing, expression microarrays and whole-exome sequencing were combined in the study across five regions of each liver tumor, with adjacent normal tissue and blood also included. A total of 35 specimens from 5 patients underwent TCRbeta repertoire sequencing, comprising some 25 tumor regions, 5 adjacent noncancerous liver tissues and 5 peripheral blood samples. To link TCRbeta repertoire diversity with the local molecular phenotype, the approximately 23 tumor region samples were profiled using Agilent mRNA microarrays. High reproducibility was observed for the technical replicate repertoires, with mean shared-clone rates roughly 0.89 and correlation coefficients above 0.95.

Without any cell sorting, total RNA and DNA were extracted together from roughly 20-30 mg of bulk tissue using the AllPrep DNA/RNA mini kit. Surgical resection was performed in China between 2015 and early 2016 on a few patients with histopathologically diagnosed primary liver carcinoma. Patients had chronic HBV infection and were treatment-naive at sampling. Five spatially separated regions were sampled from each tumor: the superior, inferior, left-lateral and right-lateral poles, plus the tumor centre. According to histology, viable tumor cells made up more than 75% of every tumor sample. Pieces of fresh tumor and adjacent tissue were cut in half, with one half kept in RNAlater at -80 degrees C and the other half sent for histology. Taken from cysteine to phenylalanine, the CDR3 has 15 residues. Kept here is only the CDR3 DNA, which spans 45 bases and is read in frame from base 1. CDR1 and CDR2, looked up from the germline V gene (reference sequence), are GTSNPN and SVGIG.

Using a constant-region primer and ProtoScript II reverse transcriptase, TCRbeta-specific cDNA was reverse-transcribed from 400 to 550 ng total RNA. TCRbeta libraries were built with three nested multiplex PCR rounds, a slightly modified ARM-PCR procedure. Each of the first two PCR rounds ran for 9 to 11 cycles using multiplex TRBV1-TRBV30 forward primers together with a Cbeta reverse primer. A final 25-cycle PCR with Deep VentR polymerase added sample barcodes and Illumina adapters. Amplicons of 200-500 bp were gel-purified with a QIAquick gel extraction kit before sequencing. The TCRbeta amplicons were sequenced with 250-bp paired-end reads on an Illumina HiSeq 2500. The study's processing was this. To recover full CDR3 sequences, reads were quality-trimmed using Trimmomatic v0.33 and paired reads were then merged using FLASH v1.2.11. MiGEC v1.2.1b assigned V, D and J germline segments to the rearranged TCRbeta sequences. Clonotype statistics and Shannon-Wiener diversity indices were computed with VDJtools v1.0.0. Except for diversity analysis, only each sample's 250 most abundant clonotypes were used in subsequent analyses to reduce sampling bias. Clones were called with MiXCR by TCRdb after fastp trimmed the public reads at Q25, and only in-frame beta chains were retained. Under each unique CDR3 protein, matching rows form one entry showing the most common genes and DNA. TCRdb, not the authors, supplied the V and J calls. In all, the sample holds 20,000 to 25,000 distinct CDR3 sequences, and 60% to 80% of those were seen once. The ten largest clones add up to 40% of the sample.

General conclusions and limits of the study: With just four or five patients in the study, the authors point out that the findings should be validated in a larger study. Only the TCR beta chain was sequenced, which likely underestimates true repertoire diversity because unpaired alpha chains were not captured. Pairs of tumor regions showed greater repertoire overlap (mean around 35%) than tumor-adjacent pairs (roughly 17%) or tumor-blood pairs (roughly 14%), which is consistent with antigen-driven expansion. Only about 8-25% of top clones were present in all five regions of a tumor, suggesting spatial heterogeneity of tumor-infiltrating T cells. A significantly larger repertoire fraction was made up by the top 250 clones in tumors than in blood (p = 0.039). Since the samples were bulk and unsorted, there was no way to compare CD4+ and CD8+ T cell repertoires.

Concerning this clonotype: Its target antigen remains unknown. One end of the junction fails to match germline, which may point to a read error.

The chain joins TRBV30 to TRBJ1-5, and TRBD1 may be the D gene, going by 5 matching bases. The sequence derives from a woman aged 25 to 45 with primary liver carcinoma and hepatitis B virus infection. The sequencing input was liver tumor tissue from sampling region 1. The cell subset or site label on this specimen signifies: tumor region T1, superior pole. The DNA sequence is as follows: TGTGCCTTGAGTGTAATGGGACGGCTCAACCAGCCCCAGCATTTT. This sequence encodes CALSVMGRLNQPQHF.